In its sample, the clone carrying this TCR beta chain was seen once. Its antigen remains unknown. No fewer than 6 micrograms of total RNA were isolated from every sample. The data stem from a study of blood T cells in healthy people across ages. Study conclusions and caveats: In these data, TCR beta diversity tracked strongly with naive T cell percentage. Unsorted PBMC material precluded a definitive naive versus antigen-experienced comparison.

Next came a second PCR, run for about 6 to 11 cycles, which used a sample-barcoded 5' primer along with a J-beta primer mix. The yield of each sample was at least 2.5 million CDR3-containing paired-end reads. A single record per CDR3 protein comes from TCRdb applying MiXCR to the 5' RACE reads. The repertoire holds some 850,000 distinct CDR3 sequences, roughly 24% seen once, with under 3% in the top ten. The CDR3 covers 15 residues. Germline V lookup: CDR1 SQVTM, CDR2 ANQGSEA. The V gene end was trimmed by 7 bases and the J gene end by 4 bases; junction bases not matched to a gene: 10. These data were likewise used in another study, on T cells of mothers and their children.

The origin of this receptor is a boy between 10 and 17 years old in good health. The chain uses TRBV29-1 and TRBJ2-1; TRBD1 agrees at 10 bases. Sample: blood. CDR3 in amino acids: CSAPPGTGDYNEQFF. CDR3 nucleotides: TGCAGCGCTCCTCCCGGGACAGGGGATTACAATGAGCAGTTCTTC.